A selection of T cell receptor beta chains follows, all from one sample in a study of vaccination effects on CD4 cells after COVID-19. Antigens for these TCRs are unknown. Only in-frame clones appear in the TCRdb table, and some are missing; sequencing was by immunoSEQ multiplex PCR. The sample yields more than 40,000 clones, about 74% seen once. The sample here was CD4+ T cells from PBMCs cultured with HCoV-OC43 spike peptides, taken after COVID-19 vaccination. The receptors stem from a human donor who received a COVID-19 vaccine. The CDR3 runs from the conserved cysteine through the conserved F or W. The D gene is left open where the match is weak. Rows may omit the clone size; those that give it use once, few, many or a size class.

v_gene	j_gene	d_gene	abundance	CDR3nt	CDR3aa
TRBV24-1	TRBJ1-2	NA	NA	TGTGCCACCAGTGGGGGAGAAATCTATGGCTACACCTTC	CATSGGEIYGYTF
TRBV5-1	TRBJ2-3	NA	NA	TGCGCCAGCAGCTTGGACTGGAGCACAGATACGCAGTATTTT	CASSLDWSTDTQYF
TRBV5-4	TRBJ2-1	NA	NA	TGTGCCAGCGGACGGGGGACCCCCAATGAGCAGTTCTTC	CASGRGTPNEQFF
TRBV13	TRBJ2-7	NA	NA	TGTGCCAGCAGCTTAAGGGACACCCGATACGAGCAGTACTTC	CASSLRDTRYEQYF
TRBV19	TRBJ1-5	NA	few	TGTGCCAGTAGTCCCGGACTATCTCAGCCCCAGCATTTT	CASSPGLSQPQHF
TRBV19	TRBJ2-6	NA	once	TGTGCCAGTAGTGCGGTCTTAGCAGGGGCCAACGTCCTGACTTTC	CASSAVLAGANVLTF
TRBV6-2/TRBV6-3	TRBJ2-3	TRBD2	NA	TGTGCCAGCAGTTACGGGCTACTAGCGGGAGAGGGGGCGGATACGCAGTATTTT	CASSYGLLAGEGADTQYF
TRBV6-5	TRBJ1-1	NA	NA	TGTGCCAGCCAGAAGAGGGCAGCGGACACTGAAGCTTTCTTT	CASQKRAADTEAFF
TRBV24-1	TRBJ2-5	NA	NA	TGTGCCACCGGGGAGGCAGGTAAAGAGACCCAGTACTTC	CATGEAGKETQYF
TRBV10-3	TRBJ2-1	NA	NA	TGTGCCATCAGTGAGTCGGGGGGCTACAATGAGCAGTTCTTC	CAISESGGYNEQFF
TRBV6-2/TRBV6-3	TRBJ1-1	NA	NA	TGTGCCAGCAGCAACCCGCTGAGGGAAGCTTTCTTT	CASSNPLREAFF
TRBV19	TRBJ1-1	TRBD1	NA	TGTGCCAGTAGTATTGACAGGGGGCGAACTGAAGCTTTCTTT	CASSIDRGRTEAFF
TRBV18	TRBJ2-7	NA	NA	TGTGCCAGCTCACCATTAGGGACGGCAAGGGGAGGGCAGTACTTC	CASSPLGTARGGQYF
TRBV30	TRBJ1-2	NA	NA	TGTGCCTGGAGCCCCTCTCATAACTATGGCTACACCTTC	CAWSPSHNYGYTF
TRBV6-1	TRBJ2-7	NA	NA	TGTGCCAGCAGTGAATACAGGGAGGGCGAGCAGTACTTC	CASSEYREGEQYF
TRBV6-5	TRBJ2-7	NA	NA	TGTGCCAGCAGTCCCTACGGACAGCAGCCCTACGAGCAGTACTTC	CASSPYGQQPYEQYF
TRBV6-5	TRBJ1-2	NA	few	TGTGCCAGCAGTTACGACAGAAACTATGGCTACACCTTC	CASSYDRNYGYTF
TRBV6-2/TRBV6-3	TRBJ1-5	TRBD1	NA	TGTGCCAGCAGTAAAGGGGGCGGCAATCAGCCCCAGCATTTT	CASSKGGGNQPQHF
TRBV5-1	TRBJ2-3	NA	NA	TGCGCCAGCAGCTTACCCGGGGGCACAGATACGCAGTATTTT	CASSLPGGTDTQYF
TRBV5-1	TRBJ2-1	NA	NA	TGCGCCAGCAGCCCCTTTGGACAGGAGCAGTTCTTC	CASSPFGQEQFF
TRBV3-1/TRBV3-2	TRBJ1-2	NA	few	TGTGCCAGCAGCCAAGTAGGTTTCAACTCCTATGGCTACACCTTC	CASSQVGFNSYGYTF
TRBV19	TRBJ2-6	NA	few	TGTGCCAGTAGTATTCGGGACGGGGACTCTGGGGCCAACGTCCTGACTTTC	CASSIRDGDSGANVLTF
TRBV4-2	TRBJ2-6	TRBD1	few	TGTGCCAGCAGCCAAGACAGGGGGACTGGGGCCAACGTCCTGACTTTC	CASSQDRGTGANVLTF
TRBV6-4	TRBJ2-7	TRBD1	once	TGTGCCAGCAGCCCGGCACAGGGGGCGCTTGAGCAGTACTTC	CASSPAQGALEQYF
TRBV7-8	TRBJ1-2	TRBD1	few	TGTGCCAGCAGCTCCCGGACAGGGAAACGCTATGGCTACACCTTC	CASSSRTGKRYGYTF
TRBV27	TRBJ1-5	NA	few	TGTGCCAGCAGTCCCGGACGGATCCCCGGGCAGCCCCAGCATTTT	CASSPGRIPGQPQHF
TRBV5-1	TRBJ2-2	TRBD1	once	TGCGCCAGCAGCTTGGGGCTTGGACAGGGGGCCACCGGGGAGCTGTTTTTT	CASSLGLGQGATGELFF
TRBV11-2	TRBJ2-7	TRBD1	few	TGTGCCAGCAGCTTAGCCGGGACAGGGCTATCCTACGAGCAGTACTTC	CASSLAGTGLSYEQYF
TRBV6-6	TRBJ1-6	NA	NA	TGTGCCGGCCGGGGGGGGGATAATTCACCCCTCCACTTT	CAGRGGDNSPLHF
TRBV3-1/TRBV3-2	TRBJ2-3	TRBD2	few	TGTGCCAGCAGCCAAGGGCCTTATAGCGGGAGCTCAGATACGCAGTATTTT	CASSQGPYSGSSDTQYF
TRBV6-4	TRBJ1-2	NA	NA	TGTGCCAGCAGTGTGGCCGAGAACTATGGCTACACCTTC	CASSVAENYGYTF
TRBV19	TRBJ2-6	NA	few	TGTGCCAGTAGTACTTCAGGGGTTTCAGGGGCCAACGTCCTGACTTTC	CASSTSGVSGANVLTF
TRBV27	TRBJ2-7	TRBD2	NA	TGTGCCAGCAACCCAAGGTCGGGGCGGGGGGCCGTCGGGTCAGGGGAGCAGTACTTC	CASNPRSGRGAVGSGEQYF
TRBV7-2	TRBJ1-3	NA	NA	TGTGCCAGCAGCTTTTCCGGGACACGTGGAAACACCATATATTTT	CASSFSGTRGNTIYF
TRBV18	TRBJ1-1	NA	NA	TGTGCCAGCTCACAGACAGGGAACACTGAAGCTTTCTTT	CASSQTGNTEAFF
TRBV4-1	TRBJ1-5	NA	NA	TGCGCCAGCAGCCAAGCCTCTGGAGGATATAGCAATCAGCCCCAGCATTTT	CASSQASGGYSNQPQHF
TRBV3-1/TRBV3-2	TRBJ2-3	TRBD2	few	TGTGCCAGCATCCTAGCGGGGGGGAGCAATTATACGCAGTATTTT	CASILAGGSNYTQYF
TRBV6-1	TRBJ1-2	TRBD1	NA	TGTGCCAGCAGTGAATGGGACAGTCTCTATGGCTACACCTTC	CASSEWDSLYGYTF
TRBV6-6	TRBJ2-7	TRBD1	NA	TGTGCCAGCAGCCCATTTCCCGGGACAGCCAACTACGAGCAGTACTTC	CASSPFPGTANYEQYF
TRBV19	TRBJ1-4	TRBD1	NA	TGTGCCAGTAGTATGTCCGGGACAGGGGGGGAAAAACTGTTTTTT	CASSMSGTGGEKLFF
TRBV6-5	TRBJ1-6	TRBD1	once	TGTGCCAGCAGTCTCCGGGACAGGGATTCACCCCTCCACTTT	CASSLRDRDSPLHF
TRBV6-1	TRBJ2-7	NA	NA	TGTGCCAGCAGCTCATGGGGAGGCTACGAGCAGTACTTC	CASSSWGGYEQYF
TRBV14	TRBJ2-7	NA	NA	TGTGCCAGCAGCCCGACCTGGACCTCCTACGAGCAGTACTTC	CASSPTWTSYEQYF
TRBV19	TRBJ2-7	TRBD1	NA	TGTGCCACCAGGACAGGGGGTAACGAGCAGTACTTC	CATRTGGNEQYF
TRBV30	TRBJ1-3	NA	NA	TGTGCCTGGAGCGGACCGGGTGACACCATATATTTT	CAWSGPGDTIYF
TRBV5-4	TRBJ2-3	TRBD1	few	TGTGCCAGCAGCTTCGGACAGGGGAGCACAGATACGCAGTATTTT	CASSFGQGSTDTQYF
TRBV7-9	TRBJ2-7	TRBD2	NA	TGTGCCAGCAGCCCGACTAGCGGGGTGACCTTCTCCAAGCAGTACTTC	CASSPTSGVTFSKQYF
TRBV20-1	TRBJ1-2	NA	few	TGCAGTGCCCAAGCCCTTTATGGCTACACCTTC	CSAQALYGYTF
TRBV29-1	TRBJ2-7	NA	NA	TGCAGCGTTGAGGGACGGGGGCCGGCCTACGAGCAGTACTTC	CSVEGRGPAYEQYF